This T cell receptor (beta chain) originates from a study of blood T cells in healthy people across ages. For the second PCR, which ran for roughly 7 to 11 cycles, a sample-barcoded 5' primer and a J-beta primer mix were used. Tagging of each cDNA molecule was performed by a template-switch adaptor with 12 random nucleotides. One entry per CDR3 protein, called by TCRdb with MiXCR from the 5' RACE reads. The repertoire holds just under 750,000 distinct CDR3 sequences, with about 24% as singletons. Individuals who donated were healthy Caucasians from Russia aged roughly 6 to 90. Roughly 10 milliliters of peripheral blood were drawn from each donor. This clonotype has a handful of counts. The V end lost 0 bases, the J end lost 5 bases, and 17 bases lay between the germline ends. This CDR3 contains 16 residues. Germline loops: CDR1 SGHRS, CDR2 YFSETQ.

The sample was blood. The gene calls are TRBV5-1 and TRBJ2-5; a weak D match, TRBD1 (6 bases). The TCR sequence derives from a man between 65 and 85 years old in good health. The CDR3 reads CASSLAPTGMAETQYF. The CDR3 DNA is TGCGCCAGCAGCTTGGCTCCGACAGGCATGGCGGAGACCCAGTACTTC.